One and the same sample provided the 27 T cell receptor beta chains below, sequenced in a study of early T cells in non-severe SARS-CoV-2 infection. MiXCR, applied by TCRdb to the 5' RACE reads, yields one record per CDR3 protein. Of approximately 20,000 distinct CDR3 sequences in the sample, over 4% are singletons; the top ten hold roughly 7.7%. Input material: whole blood. These receptor sequences come from an adult who was a healthcare worker with PCR-confirmed SARS-CoV-2 infection or an uninfected control (not recorded which).

The table lists this clonotype with a few counts. The chain combines TRBV29-1 with TRBJ2-7, with D possibly TRBD2 on 6 matching bases. Trimming cost V 3 bases and J 2 bases, with 11 bases left between them. Germline V CDR1 and CDR2: SQVTM, ANQGSEA. The CDR3 is made up of 13 amino acids. The CDR3 nucleotides read TGCAGCGTTGACGGAGGGGCAGCCTACGAGCAGTACTTC. Amino acids: CSVDGGAAYEQYF.

This clonotype occurred many times. The chain is built from TRBV18 and TRBJ2-7; D gene unclear. Germline CDR1 reads KGHSH; CDR2 reads LQKENI. Trimming left V 4 bases short and J 4 bases short, with 14 bases between. CDR3 size: 14 residues. Here the CDR3 DNA reads TGTGCCAGCTCACAGCAGTCCGACACGTACGAGCAGTACTTC. Protein: CASSQQSDTYEQYF.

This clonotype was counted many times. A read error may produce the germline difference seen at one junction end. The chain is built from TRBV2 and TRBJ2-1; D not resolved. CDR1 is SNHLY, CDR2 FYNNEI, per germline. This CDR3 spans 10 amino acids. CDR3: CASSYIEQFF. CDR3 DNA: TGTGCCAGCTCGTACATTGAGCAGTTCTTC.

The table lists this clonotype with many counts. J is TRBJ2-5 and V is TRBV10-3; the D is unclear. The CDR3 spans 13 residues. Trimming shortened V by 4 bases and J by 2 bases, and 8 bases separated the two germline ends. Germline values: CDR1 ENHRY, CDR2 SYGVKD. CDR3 residues: CAISVGPQETQYF. The CDR3 DNA reads TGTGCCATCAGTGTAGGCCCGCAAGAGACCCAGTACTTC.

Sample share makes this clonotype medium-sized. The genes are TRBV29-1 and TRBJ2-3; D is possibly TRBD1 (5 bases). Germline V gives CDR1 SQVTM, CDR2 ANQGSEA. The CDR3 sequence is 13 residues long. Trimming took off 0 bases at V and 6 bases at J, with 10 bases between the two ends. The CDR3 loop is CSVEDQGSDTQYF. The CDR3, as DNA: TGCAGCGTTGAAGATCAGGGTAGTGATACGCAGTATTTT.

This clonotype was observed at least ten times. The chain joins TRBV9 to TRBJ1-1; unclear D gene. CDR1 SGDLS and CDR2 YYNGEE come from the germline V gene. V was cut by 0 bases and J by 5 bases, with 11 bases left in between. This CDR3 is 14 amino acids long. The CDR3 DNA reads TGTGCCAGCAGCGTAGCGCCGGAGTTAACTGAAGCTTTCTTT. Residues: CASSVAPELTEAFF.

This clonotype was picked up many times. The chain combines TRBV27 with TRBJ2-5; the D gene is possibly TRBD1 (5 bases). The CDR3 is made up of 14 amino acids. V shed 2 bases and J shed 7 bases, with 14 bases lying between them. CDR1 is MNHEY, CDR2 SMNVEV, per germline (reference sequence). CDR3 sequence: CASSLGQGFGTQYF. CDR3 in DNA: TGTGCCAGCAGTTTAGGTCAGGGTTTCGGGACCCAGTACTTC.

This clonotype has ten or more counts. The gene calls are TRBV28 and TRBJ2-7; tentatively, D is TRBD1 (6 bases). Trimming cost V 8 bases and J 2 bases, with 13 bases left between them. The CDR3 loop spans 13 amino acids. CDR1 is MDHEN and CDR2 is SYDVKM in the germline V gene. CDR3 loop: CASGRTAPYEQYF. The CDR3 bases are TGTGCCAGCGGTCGGACAGCTCCCTACGAGCAGTACTTC.

Many counts were recorded for this clonotype. V usage is TRBV12-3 or TRBV12-4 and J usage is TRBJ1-3; D call uncertain. This CDR3 comprises 12 residues. V gave up 9 bases and J gave up 4 bases, with 10 bases separating them. CDR3 residues: CASCFEGNTIYF. The CDR3 DNA reads TGTGCCAGTTGTTTCGAGGGAAACACCATATATTTT.

This clonotype was seen ten or more times. The DNA for the CDR3 is TGTGCCAGCAGCCAAGGGGGAATGCCCAGTGAGCAGTTCTTC. Its protein product is CASSQGGMPSEQFF. This chain links TRBV3-1 with TRBJ2-1, with D hard to call. This CDR3 has 14 residues. The germline V gene encodes CDR1 LGHDT and CDR2 YNNKEL (reference sequence). Trimming stripped 1 base from V and 9 bases from J, with 13 bases between.

This clonotype was recorded many times. The chain's CDR3 is CASKGRGSYEQYF. CDR3 in DNA: TGTGCCAGCAAAGGCCGGGGGTCCTACGAGCAGTACTTC. This chain uses TRBV6-6 with TRBJ2-7, with D perhaps matching TRBD2 (6 bases). Germline V gene data show CDR1 as MNHNY and CDR2 as SVGAGI (reference sequence). V was cut by 7 bases and J by 1 base, with 11 bases left in between. The CDR3 loop spans 13 amino acids.

This clonotype was detected many times. The chain recombines TRBV5-1 with TRBJ1-3, with TRBD1 matching over 7 bases. The germline V gene encodes CDR1 SGHRS and CDR2 YFSETQ. The ends lost 4 bases at V and 0 bases at J; junction bases unmatched: 19. The CDR3 has 20 residues. This chain's CDR3 is CASSKVQGTHFGSSGNTIYF. For the CDR3, the DNA is TGCGCCAGCAGCAAGGTACAGGGGACTCACTTCGGTTCCTCTGGAAACACCATATATTTT. Together with reference TRBV5-1 and TRBJ1-3, the CDR3 gives the full variable domain: KAGVTQTPRYLIKTRGQQVTLSCSPISGHRSVSWYQQTPGQGLQFLFEYFSETQRNKGNFPGRFSGRQFSNSRSEMNVSTLELGDSALYLCASSKVQGTHFGSSGNTIYFGEGSWLTVV.

This clonotype occurred many times. The chain couples TRBV11-3 to TRBJ2-5; 8 bases align to TRBD2. Unmatched junction bases numbered 5, after V lost 5 bases and J lost 0 bases. CDR1 and CDR2 from the germline V gene are SGHNT and YENEEA. This CDR3 contains 15 residues. For the CDR3, the DNA is TGTGCCAGCAGCCGCGGGGGGCCGTACCAAGAGACCCAGTACTTC. Residues: CASSRGGPYQETQYF.

There are a few counts of this clonotype. V is TRBV27 and J is TRBJ2-3; D unresolved. Germline V gene sequence: CDR1 MNHEY, CDR2 SMNVEV (reference sequence). This CDR3 is built from 14 residues. The ends were cut back, 3 bases at V and 5 bases at J, with 12 bases in the middle. In DNA form, the CDR3 reads TGTGCCAGCAGTTTGGCTAAGTCCGGAGATACGCAGTATTTT. It encodes CASSLAKSGDTQYF.

This clonotype showed up many times. CDR3 in DNA: TGTGCCAGCAGCTTAGGGACAGGGGCTAAAGAAAACACCATATATTTT. Residues: CASSLGTGAKENTIYF. This chain uses TRBV7-2 with TRBJ1-3; 9 bases are a match to TRBD1. J gave up 6 bases and V 1 base, and 7 bases lay outside the gene matches. CDR1 is SGHTA, CDR2 FQGNSA, per germline. The length of the CDR3 is 16 residues.

This clonotype has at least ten counts. The chain has TRBV7-3 and TRBJ2-1; the match to TRBD1 covers 7 bases. The ends lost 5 bases at V and 7 bases at J; junction bases unmatched: 2. The CDR3 covers 12 residues. CDR1 SGHTA and CDR2 FQGTGA come from the germline V gene. CDR3 in DNA: TGTGCCAGCAGCGAACAGGGGAATGAGCAGTTCTTC. Its protein product is CASSEQGNEQFF.

A word on this clonotype: This may stem from a read error, because a much larger clone lies one nucleotide away. The J gene is TRBJ2-7, the V gene TRBV5-8; 7 bases match TRBD1. Germline CDR1 is SGHTS and CDR2 is YDEGEE. This CDR3 has 15 amino acids. The CDR3 region is CTSSFKARGSYEQYF. In DNA form, the CDR3 reads TGTACCAGCAGCTTCAAAGCCAGGGGGTCCTACGAGCAGTACTTC.

This clonotype showed up just a few times. The V and J genes are TRBV28 and TRBJ2-2; D possibly corresponds to TRBD2 (6 bases). The CDR3 runs 19 residues. V gave up 3 bases and J gave up 4 bases, with 24 bases separating them. Germline lookup yields CDR1 MDHEN and CDR2 SYDVKM. CDR3 sequence reads: CASSFGGLIVGSPTGELFF. DNA of the CDR3: TGTGCCAGCAGTTTCGGGGGATTGATTGTGGGGAGTCCCACCGGGGAGCTGTTTTTT. Using reference TRBV28 and TRBJ2-2 for the parts outside the CDR3, the full variable domain is DVKVTQSSRYLVKRTGEKVFLECVQDMDHENMFWYRQDPGLGLRLIYFSYDVKMKEKGDIPEGYSVSREKKERFSLILESASTNQTSMYLCASSFGGLIVGSPTGELFFGEGSRLTVL.

This clonotype was seen only a few times. This chain links TRBV15 with TRBJ2-3, with 7 bases that match TRBD1. V shed 0 bases, J shed 4 bases, and the junction held 1 base outside the gene matches. From germline, CDR1 is LNHNV and CDR2 YYDKDF (reference sequence). The CDR3 sequence is 14 residues long. Written as DNA, the CDR3 is TGTGCCACCAGCAGAGATCAGGGGGCAGATACGCAGTATTTT. It yields the protein CATSRDQGADTQYF.

This clonotype has at least ten counts. The chain employs TRBV7-6 and TRBJ1-2; D unresolved. V was cut by 1 base and J by 4 bases, with 7 bases left in between. Germline lookup yields CDR1 SGHVS and CDR2 FNYEAQ. The CDR3 covers 13 residues. In DNA, the CDR3 is TGTGCCAGCAGCTTAGATACAGCCTATGGCTACACCTTC. Translation gives CASSLDTAYGYTF.

This clonotype was recorded at least ten times. The genes are TRBV6-5 and TRBJ1-6; D is uncertain. The germline V gene has CDR1 MNHEY and CDR2 SVGAGI. V lost 4 bases and J lost 9, with 10 bases in between. The CDR3 has 13 residues. The CDR3 DNA follows: TGTGCCAGCAGTTTACTTGGACCTTCACCCCTCCACTTT. It encodes CASSLLGPSPLHF.

This clonotype was picked up many times. V gene TRBV21-1 combines with J gene TRBJ1-1. TRBV21-1 is a recognized pseudogene. This CDR3 region has 16 residues. The CDR3 spells CASSLTAPAFQTEAFF. The CDR3 coding sequence is TGTGCCAGCAGCTTAACCGCTCCAGCGTTTCAGACTGAAGCTTTCTTT.

Many counts were recorded for this clonotype. The rearrangement links TRBV19 to TRBJ1-1; D is ambiguous. CDR3 size: 12 residues. Looked up from germline, CDR1 is LNHDA and CDR2 is SQIVND (reference sequence). V gave up 5 bases and J gave up 1 base, with 5 bases separating them. The CDR3 loop is CASSYPNTEAFF. CDR3 bases: TGTGCCAGTAGTTACCCGAACACTGAAGCTTTCTTT. Full variable domain (missing parts from reference TRBV19 and TRBJ1-1): DGGITQSPKYLFRKEGQNVTLSCEQNLNHDAMYWYRQDPGQGLRLIYYSQIVNDFQKGDIAEGYSVSREKKESFPLTVTSAQKNPTAFYLCASSYPNTEAFFGQGTRLTVV.

The table lists this clonotype with many counts. The chain recombines TRBV7-9 with TRBJ2-1; 8 nucleotides line up with TRBD2. The CDR3 sequence is 16 residues long. The V gene's germline CDR1 is SEHNR and CDR2 FQNEAQ (reference sequence). Unmatched junction bases numbered 4, after V lost 2 bases and J lost 1 base. CDR3 in amino acids: CASSLWLAGSYNEQFF. CDR3 DNA: TGTGCCAGCAGCTTATGGCTAGCGGGTTCCTACAATGAGCAGTTCTTC.

The CDR3 DNA sequence: TGTGCCAGCAGTGTTGAGGGGTATAAGCAGTTCTTC. This codes for CASSVEGYKQFF. The rearrangement joins TRBV2 to TRBJ2-1, with D possibly called TRBD1 or TRBD2 (5 bases each). CDR1 is SNHLY and CDR2 is FYNNEI in the germline V gene. Between the trimmed V and J ends, which lost 4 bases and 11 bases, there was a span of 12 bases. This CDR3 has 12 amino acids.

A few counts support this clonotype. The chain couples TRBV29-1 to TRBJ2-3, with D possibly matching TRBD1 (5 bases). The V gene lost 1 base and the J gene lost 1 base, with 12 bases spanning the gap. The V gene's germline CDR1 is SQVTM and CDR2 ANQGSEA. This CDR3 is 15 amino acids long. The CDR3 sequence: CSVEGQSSGTDTQYF. In DNA, the CDR3 is TGCAGCGTTGAAGGACAGTCTTCGGGCACAGATACGCAGTATTTT.

V usage is TRBV28 and J usage is TRBJ1-2; TRBD1 is a possible D gene (6 bases). There are 14 residues in the CDR3. V lost 3 bases, J lost 2 bases, and 10 bases lay in between. CDR1 is MDHEN and CDR2 is SYDVKM in the germline V gene. In nucleotides, the CDR3 is TGTGCCAGCAGTTTTCCAGGGGCAAACTATGGCTACACCTTC. Protein: CASSFPGANYGYTF.